This section outlines one T cell receptor beta chain sequence together with its context. The CDR3 has 14 residues. Germline V gene lookup returns CDR1 SGHRS and CDR2 YFSETQ. V dropped 0 bases and J dropped 1 base, with 4 bases sitting between them. The assay was immunoSEQ multiplex PCR, and TCRdb's table has in-frame clones only and misses some. In the table there are about 120,000 clones, about nine tenths of which are singletons. The sample comes from a study of T cell responses to AZD1222 COVID-19 vaccine. Source: peripheral blood, taken on day 0 of AZD1222 vaccination. This rearrangement joins TRBV5-1 to TRBJ2-2, with D hard to call. The TCR was taken from an adult in good health. In DNA, the CDR3 is TGCGCCAGCAGCTTGGACGTGAACACCGGGGAGCTGTTTTTT. This encodes CASSLDVNTGELFF. Combining the CDR3 with reference TRBV5-1 and TRBJ2-2 gives the whole variable domain KAGVTQTPRYLIKTRGQQVTLSCSPISGHRSVSWYQQTPGQGLQFLFEYFSETQRNKGNFPGRFSGRQFSNSRSEMNVSTLELGDSALYLCASSLDVNTGELFFGEGSRLTVL.